The TCR beta chain under discussion was sequenced for a study of blood T cell repertoires in COVID-19. The overall study: Both acute and convalescent COVID-19 samples were obtained from the United States, Italy and Spain.

In the study's own analysis: Amplification of reference gene primers provided the estimated nucleated cell counts. Data came from immunoSEQ multiplex PCR; TCRdb stores just in-frame clones and leaves some out. V and J calls and clone size are copied from that table; D and trimming were computed from the DNA. The sample lists 90,000 to 130,000 clones; roughly 70% were seen once. The junction had 3 bases not matched to a gene; V was cut back by 3 bases and J by 7 bases. The CDR3 has 15 amino acids. The germline V gene encodes CDR1 LNHDA and CDR2 SQIVND (reference sequence). The clonotype was recovered from a woman between 40 and 55 years old with acute or convalescent COVID-19. The chain uses TRBV19 and TRBJ1-6; TRBD1 matches 10 bases. Sequencing was performed on peripheral blood. CDR3 sequence reads: CASSIVGQGNSPLHF. The DNA for the CDR3 is TGTGCCAGTAGTATCGTGGGACAGGGGAATTCACCCCTCCACTTT.